The 9 T cell receptor beta chains given below trace back to one sample, sequenced in a study of blood T cell repertoires in COVID-19. Method: immunoSEQ multiplex PCR; TCRdb's copy keeps in-frame clones and lacks some. Of some 160,000 clones in the sample, around four fifths were seen once. The sequenced sample consisted of peripheral blood. Receptor source: a man between 65 and 85 years old with active or convalescent COVID-19.

Notes on this clone: The same CDR3 arises from other DNA sequences in this sample as well. J is TRBJ1-4 and V is TRBV15; TRBD1 is a possible D gene (5 bases). CDR3 size: 15 residues. Per the germline V gene, CDR1 is LNHNV and CDR2 is YYDKDF (reference sequence). The V and J ends lost 0 bases and 5 bases respectively, with 10 bases between them. The CDR3 nucleotides are TGTGCCACCAGCAGAGATCAGGGTGCCAATGAAAAACTGTTTTTT. Translated, it gives CATSRDQGANEKLFF.

Notes on this clone: The junction shows a germline mismatch at one end, possibly a read error. This rearrangement joins TRBV7-7 to TRBJ2-2; 11 bases line up with TRBD2. Germline CDR1 is SSHAT and CDR2 is FNYEAQ (reference sequence). The length of the CDR3 is 18 residues. CDR3 DNA: TGTGCTAGCAGCTTAAATCCTCTAGCGGGGGGGAACACCGGGGAGCTGTTTTTT. As protein: CASSLNPLAGGNTGELFF.

This sequence joins TRBV18 and TRBJ1-1; 7 bases map to TRBD1. The CDR3 sequence is 14 residues long. The V gene end was trimmed by 3 bases and the J gene end by 3 bases; junction bases not matched to a gene: 4. Germline V gives CDR1 KGHSH, CDR2 LQKENI. CDR3 bases: TGTGCCAGCTCACCGGGACAGCATGACACTGAAGCTTTCTTT. It specifies CASSPGQHDTEAFF.

The V call is TRBV30, the J call TRBJ2-3; tentatively, D is TRBD1 (6 bases). CDR1 and CDR2 (germline): GTSNPN, SVGIG (reference sequence). The CDR3 length is 14 residues. Trimming took 1 base from V and 6 from J, leaving 14 bases between them. CDR3 sequence reads: CAWSGTGMKDTQYF. The DNA of the CDR3 is TGTGCCTGGAGTGGTACAGGGATGAAGGATACGCAGTATTTT.

The chain links TRBV5-1 to TRBJ2-1, with 10 nucleotides matching TRBD2. The CDR3 sequence is 14 residues long. Germline V gene data show CDR1 as SGHRS and CDR2 as YFSETQ. J was trimmed by 9 bases and V by 1 base; bases with no gene match: 4. CDR3 protein: CASSLISGRSEQFF. For the CDR3, the DNA is TGCGCCAGCAGCTTGATTAGCGGGAGGAGTGAGCAGTTCTTC. The full variable domain, rest sourced from reference TRBV5-1 and TRBJ2-1, is KAGVTQTPRYLIKTRGQQVTLSCSPISGHRSVSWYQQTPGQGLQFLFEYFSETQRNKGNFPGRFSGRQFSNSRSEMNVSTLELGDSALYLCASSLISGRSEQFFGPGTRLTVL.

The chain employs TRBV10-1 and TRBJ2-1, with 8 bases fitting TRBD2. Trimming at V came to 6 bases and at J to 7 bases, leaving 14 bases not matched to a gene. The CDR3 is 16 residues long. The germline CDR1 and CDR2 sequences are WNHNN and SYGVQD (reference sequence). The CDR3 here is CASRPLNGREENEQFF. For the CDR3, the DNA is TGCGCCAGCAGACCTCTCAACGGGCGGGAGGAGAATGAGCAGTTCTTC.

The rearrangement links TRBV7-9 to TRBJ2-7; D is unresolved. Germline V gives CDR1 SEHNR, CDR2 FQNEAQ (reference sequence). The CDR3 length is 16 residues. The ends were cut back, 4 bases at V and 5 bases at J, with 21 bases in the middle. The CDR3 coding sequence is TGTGCCAGCAGCTCCGATTTTTCTCCTTTGACTGACGAGCAGTACTTC. Protein product: CASSSDFSPLTDEQYF.

The chain carries TRBV3-1 (or the pseudogene TRBV3-2) and TRBJ1-2; the D gene is possibly TRBD1 (6 bases). Germline CDR1 is LGHDT and CDR2 is YNNKEL (reference sequence). This CDR3 is built from 15 residues. The V end lost 6 bases, the J end lost 0 bases, and 14 bases lay between the germline ends. The CDR3 DNA sequence: TGTGCCAGCAGTATCCGAGGGGGAACTAACTATGGCTACACCTTC. This gives the protein CASSIRGGTNYGYTF.

The rearrangement joins TRBV5-1 to TRBJ1-2; TRBD1 is a possible D gene (5 bases). The length of the CDR3 is 13 residues. V shed 0 bases and J shed 8 bases, with 11 bases lying between them. Looked up from germline, CDR1 is SGHRS and CDR2 is YFSETQ. The CDR3 here is CASSLGPRGGYTF. For the CDR3, the DNA is TGCGCCAGCAGCTTGGGGCCCCGGGGGGGCTACACCTTC.